The 25 T cell receptor beta chains below all came from one sample that was sequenced in a study of T cell repertoires in cytomegalovirus infection. TCRdb passed the reads through MiXCR, listing each CDR3 protein once. This table holds 480,000 or so distinct CDR3 sequences, 10% to 12% found once. The sample comprised PBMCs. The receptors were sampled from a human donor in good health (CMV status not recorded). Some clones in this sample may be carry-over from other donors' samples.

CDR3 loop: CATSRDTGGLAFF. CDR3 DNA: TGTGCCACCAGCAGAGATACAGGGGGTTTGGCTTTCTTT. The chain carries TRBV15 and TRBJ1-1, with TRBD1 matching over 8 bases. V was pared by 0 bases and J by 11 bases, with 5 bases of the junction left unmatched. CDR1 and CDR2 from the germline V gene are LNHNV and YYDKDF (reference sequence). The CDR3 length is 13 residues.

This clonotype occurred many times. This rearrangement joins TRBV18 to TRBJ2-1; TRBD2 matches 7 bases. Germline V gene data show CDR1 as KGHSH and CDR2 as LQKENI. The CDR3 extends over 14 amino acids. V trimming: 6 bases; J trimming: 6 bases; junction bases outside the gene matches: 8. CDR3 amino acids: CASSAGSGGNEQFF. The CDR3, as DNA: TGTGCCAGCTCGGCCGGGTCGGGGGGCAATGAGCAGTTCTTC.

This clonotype was counted at least ten times. This chain connects TRBV28 to TRBJ1-3; weak D call: TRBD1 (5 bases). CDR3 length: 16 residues. CDR1 and CDR2 from the germline V gene are MDHEN and SYDVKM. Trimming shortened V by 5 bases and J by 1 base, and 15 bases separated the two germline ends. DNA for the CDR3: TGTGCCAGCAGTCGCCCCTGGGGGGGTTCTGGAAACACCATATATTTT. Residues: CASSRPWGGSGNTIYF. Using reference TRBV28 and TRBJ1-3 for the parts outside the CDR3, the full variable domain is DVKVTQSSRYLVKRTGEKVFLECVQDMDHENMFWYRQDPGLGLRLIYFSYDVKMKEKGDIPEGYSVSREKKERFSLILESASTNQTSMYLCASSRPWGGSGNTIYFGEGSWLTVV.

The chain has TRBV7-3 and TRBJ1-1; no definite D call. CDR3 length equals 15 residues. V was cut by 0 bases and J by 1 base, with 9 bases left in between. The germline CDR1 and CDR2 sequences are SGHTA and FQGTGA. CDR3 coding DNA: TGTGCCAGCAGCTTAACTAGCCGGCCGAACACTGAAGCTTTCTTT. Protein product: CASSLTSRPNTEAFF.

This clonotype has ten or more counts. The V gene is TRBV7-8, the J gene TRBJ1-2; no clear D. Trimming cost V 2 bases and J 0 bases, with 16 bases left between them. Germline V gene lookup returns CDR1 SGHVS and CDR2 FQNEAQ. The CDR3 contains 17 residues. CDR3 bases: TGTGCCAGCAGCTTATGGTCGGTGAGGAGGGCTAACTATGGCTACACCTTC. Amino acid sequence: CASSLWSVRRANYGYTF.

This clonotype appeared a few times. CDR3 loop: CASSLGKVVPSYEQYF. The CDR3, as DNA: TGTGCCAGCAGCCTAGGGAAGGTGGTACCGTCTTACGAGCAGTACTTC. The chain is built from TRBV11-2 and TRBJ2-7; D gene unclear. CDR3 length: 16 amino acids. Germline CDR1 and CDR2: SGHAT and FQNNGV. The V and J ends lost 5 bases and 4 bases respectively, with 21 bases between them. Drawing the rest from reference TRBV11-2 and TRBJ2-7, the complete variable domain is EAGVAQSPRYKIIEKRQSVAFWCNPISGHATLYWYQQILGQGPKLLIQFQNNGVVDDSQLPKDRFSAERLKGVDSTLKIQPAKLEDSAVYLCASSLGKVVPSYEQYFGPGTRLTVT.

This clonotype was counted ten times or more. The chain links TRBV7-3 to TRBJ2-3; 9 bases fit TRBD1. Unmatched junction bases numbered 7, after V lost 5 bases and J lost 4 bases. Germline CDR1 is SGHTA and CDR2 is FQGTGA. This CDR3 has 15 amino acids. The CDR3 sequence: CASSQDRGSPDTQYF. For the CDR3, the DNA is TGTGCCAGCAGCCAGGACAGGGGATCCCCAGATACGCAGTATTTT. The full variable domain, rest sourced from reference TRBV7-3 and TRBJ2-3, is GAGVSQTPSNKVTEKGKYVELRCDPISGHTALYWYRQSLGQGPEFLIYFQGTGAADDSGLPNDRFFAVRPEGSVSTLKIQRTERGDSAVYLCASSQDRGSPDTQYFGPGTRLTVL.

To note about this clonotype: This is likely an artifact of a read error, given a far larger clone one base away. The chain combines TRBV7-8 with TRBJ1-1; 7 bases map to TRBD1. Per the germline V gene, CDR1 is SGHVS and CDR2 is FQNEAQ. This CDR3 has 14 amino acids. This CDR3 is CASSPDRVNTEACF. CDR3 nucleotide sequence: TGTGCCAGCAGTCCCGACAGGGTGAACACTGAAGCTTGCTTT.

About this clonotype itself: This may be a read error, as it is one base from a much larger clone. The chain combines TRBV20-1 with TRBJ2-3, with a weak D call TRBD1 (6 bases). The germline V gene encodes CDR1 DFQATT and CDR2 SNEGSKA (reference sequence). This CDR3 has 14 residues. The CDR3 coding sequence is TGCTGTGCTGAGGGGGTAAAGGGTGCAGATACGCAGTATTTT. Protein: CCAEGVKGADTQYF.

In this sample, this clonotype turned up many times. The chain joins TRBV11-1 to TRBJ2-7, with 9 positions matching TRBD2. Germline values: CDR1 SGHAT, CDR2 FQDESV (reference sequence). The CDR3 covers 15 residues. V lost 0 bases and J lost 2; bases outside the gene matches: 2. The DNA for the CDR3 is TGTGCCAGCAGCTTAGCAGCGGGAGGCACCTACGAGCAGTACTTC. Its protein product is CASSLAAGGTYEQYF.

This clonotype was detected only a few times. This chain links TRBV5-4 with TRBJ2-1; 9 bases are a match to TRBD1. Per germline, CDR1 SGHNT and CDR2 YYREEE (reference sequence). The CDR3 is 15 residues long. With 3 bases clipped from V and 5 bases from J, the junction kept 6 bases outside the gene matches. The CDR3 DNA is TGTGCCAGCAGCTCCCGGGACAGGGAGAACAATGAGCAGTTCTTC. Its translation is CASSSRDRENNEQFF.

Details on this clonotype: A read error may account for a junction end that differs from germline. V usage is TRBV4-2 and J usage is TRBJ1-2, with D maybe TRBD1 (5 bases). The CDR3 totals 12 residues. CDR1 LGHNA and CDR2 YNFKEQ come from the germline V gene. Here the CDR3 reads CASSQATGGPLF. CDR3 in DNA: TGTGCCAGCAGCCAAGCGACGGGGGGACCCCTCTTC.

The chain couples TRBV6-8 to TRBJ2-7; weak D call: TRBD1 (6 bases). CDR1 and CDR2 (germline): MNHGY, SAAAGT. Trimming stripped 6 bases from V and 11 bases from J, with 17 bases between. The CDR3 extends over 12 amino acids. The CDR3 loop is CASSQTRGIKYF. In DNA, the CDR3 is TGTGCCAGCAGCCAGACGAGGGGGATAAAGTACTTC.

This clonotype showed up many times. This chain's CDR3 is CASSLRRQKPDNEQFF. The CDR3 region has the DNA TGCGCCAGCAGCCTAAGGAGGCAGAAACCCGACAATGAGCAGTTCTTC. The V gene is TRBV4-1, the J gene TRBJ2-1; tentatively, D is TRBD2 (5 bases). The V end lost 4 bases, the J end lost 5 bases, and 18 bases lay between the germline ends. Germline values: CDR1 MGHRA, CDR2 YSYEKL. The CDR3 covers 16 residues.

This clonotype was detected only a few times. The chain links TRBV5-4 to TRBJ2-2; 12 bases line up with TRBD2. The junction had 6 bases not matched to a gene; V was cut back by 0 bases and J by 6 bases. Germline CDR1 reads SGHNT; CDR2 reads YYREEE (reference sequence). CDR3 length equals 17 residues. The CDR3 DNA reads as TGTGCCAGCAGCTTGGCGGTAGGACTAGCGGGACCCGGGGAGCTGTTTTTT. Residues: CASSLAVGLAGPGELFF.

There are many counts of this clonotype. The chain recombines TRBV20-1 with TRBJ2-7, with 7 bases matching TRBD2. With 0 bases clipped from V and 0 bases from J, the junction kept 8 bases outside the gene matches. The CDR3 is made up of 16 amino acids. Per the germline V gene, CDR1 is DFQATT and CDR2 is SNEGSKA (reference sequence). As DNA, the CDR3 is TGCAGTGCTAGAGATTGGCTAGCGGTGAGCTCCTACGAGCAGTACTTC. Its translation: CSARDWLAVSSYEQYF.

This clonotype came up many times. This chain uses TRBV6-1 with TRBJ2-3, with D perhaps matching TRBD2 (6 bases). From germline, CDR1 is MNHNS and CDR2 SASEGT. Deletions cut 6 bases from V and 2 bases from J, with 15 bases between. The CDR3 runs 15 residues. CDR3 DNA sequence: TGTGCCAGCAGATCTAGCGAGATTCTCACAGATACGCAGTATTTT. Translation gives CASRSSEILTDTQYF.

This chain links TRBV20-1 with TRBJ2-5; TRBD2 aligns across 8 bases. Losses at the gene ends were 6 bases for V and 2 bases for J; bases not matched to a gene: 14. The CDR3 is made up of 16 amino acids. Germline assignment: CDR1 DFQATT and CDR2 SNEGSKA (reference sequence). CDR3 in amino acids: CSAEGVAGTIQETQYF. In nucleotides, the CDR3 is TGCAGTGCCGAGGGTGTAGCGGGGACGATACAAGAGACCCAGTACTTC.

There are many counts of this clonotype. This chain links TRBV6-5 with TRBJ2-1; 7 positions agree with TRBD1. Unmatched junction bases numbered 13, after V lost 4 bases and J lost 10 bases. This CDR3 spans 15 amino acids. Germline CDR1 is MNHEY and CDR2 is SVGAGI. The CDR3 spells CASSWQVGTEQEQFF. The CDR3 DNA reads TGTGCCAGCAGTTGGCAGGTAGGGACAGAGCAAGAGCAGTTCTTC.

This clonotype was detected ten times or more. V usage is TRBV7-9 and J usage is TRBJ2-5; D perhaps matches TRBD2 (5 bases). Germline CDR1 reads SEHNR; CDR2 reads FQNEAQ (reference sequence). Trimming left V 4 bases short and J 1 base short, with 10 bases between. There are 14 residues in the CDR3. The CDR3 region has the DNA TGTGCCAGCAGCTCAACGGGGATCCAAGAGACCCAGTACTTC. Protein product: CASSSTGIQETQYF.

Ten or more counts support this clonotype. V and J are TRBV19 and TRBJ1-5, with TRBD1 identical over 7 bases. This CDR3 contains 14 residues. V gave up 8 bases and J gave up 4 bases; unmatched junction bases: 8. From germline, CDR1 is LNHDA and CDR2 SQIVND (reference sequence). The CDR3 here is CASDEDRWNQPQHF. CDR3 in DNA: TGTGCCAGTGACGAGGACAGGTGGAATCAGCCCCAGCATTTT.

This clonotype was seen at least ten times. The V call is TRBV7-2, the J call TRBJ1-3; D remains unclear. CDR1 is SGHTA, CDR2 FQGNSA, per germline. Trimming pared 2 bases from V and 0 bases from J, leaving 5 bases between. CDR3 length: 14 residues. CDR3 coding DNA: TGTGCCAGCAGCTTATCAAGCTCTGGAAACACCATATATTTT. Its protein is CASSLSSSGNTIYF.

This clonotype was counted ten times or more. The CDR3 sequence is CATSRERGPAGELFF. CDR3 in DNA: TGTGCCACCAGCAGAGAGCGGGGCCCGGCCGGGGAGCTGTTTTTT. The chain employs TRBV15 and TRBJ2-2; a possible D gene is TRBD2 (6 bases). Germline CDR1 and CDR2: LNHNV and YYDKDF (reference sequence). The CDR3 is 15 residues long. Between the trimmed V and J ends, which lost 0 bases and 6 bases, there was a span of 11 bases.

This clonotype was counted many times. The rearrangement uses TRBV28 and TRBJ1-2; D remains unclear. V gave up 8 bases and J gave up 4 bases, with 17 bases separating them. Looked up from germline, CDR1 is MDHEN and CDR2 is SYDVKM. The length of the CDR3 is 14 residues. CDR3 sequence (DNA): TGTGCCAGCCTGTCCTCCGATCGACCCTATGGCTACACCTTC. This sequence encodes CASLSSDRPYGYTF.

This clonotype occurred many times. The genes are TRBV6-5 and TRBJ2-3; possibly TRBD1 or TRBD2 for D (5 bases each). The CDR3 sequence is 14 residues long. Looked up from germline, CDR1 is MNHEY and CDR2 is SVGAGI. The ends were cut back, 3 bases at V and 0 bases at J, with 7 bases in the middle. CDR3 sequence (DNA): TGTGCCAGCAGTTATCGGGACAGCACAGATACGCAGTATTTT. Encoded protein: CASSYRDSTDTQYF.